These 18 T cell receptor beta chains originate from one sample sequenced in a study of cytomegalovirus exposure and HLA in healthy donors. The PCR was carried out with 60 Vbeta primers and 13 Jbeta primers. Produced via immunoSEQ multiplex PCR; TCRdb's table is partial and in-frame only. In the table there are more than 85,000 clones, under 75% of which are singletons. The sequencing input was PBMCs. All receptors derive from a female donor in good health and CMV-seronegative.

This clone was counted at least ten times. V is TRBV6-5 and J is TRBJ2-1; 9 positions agree with TRBD2. The germline CDR1 and CDR2 sequences are MNHEY and SVGAGI. J gave up 6 bases and V 4 bases, and 7 bases lay outside the gene matches. The CDR3 has 15 residues. The CDR3 loop reads CASSSEAGGSNEQFF. DNA of the CDR3: TGTGCCAGCAGTTCGGAAGCGGGAGGTTCCAATGAGCAGTTCTTC.

The chain combines TRBV5-1 with TRBJ2-7; maybe TRBD2 (5 bases). Per the germline V gene, CDR1 is SGHRS and CDR2 is YFSETQ. The CDR3 extends over 16 amino acids. With 4 bases removed from V and 2 bases from J, the gap between germline ends came to 19 bases. Here the CDR3 reads CASSGILGQDPYEQYF. Written as DNA, the CDR3 is TGCGCCAGCAGCGGCATACTAGGGCAGGATCCCTACGAGCAGTACTTC.

This clone was recorded once. This sequence joins TRBV29-1 and TRBJ1-1, with TRBD1 as a possible D gene (5 bases). Germline values: CDR1 SQVTM, CDR2 ANQGSEA. V lost 6 bases, J lost 6 bases, and 14 bases lay in between. The CDR3 is made up of 12 amino acids. CDR3 DNA: TGCAGCGTCACAGGTACGGTCTCTGAAGCTTTCTTT. Translated: CSVTGTVSEAFF.

The chain combines TRBV5-6 with TRBJ1-5; 9 bases agree with TRBD1. This CDR3 is built from 15 residues. After removal of 4 bases from V and 0 bases from J, the junction contained 2 bases not matched to a gene. Germline loops: CDR1 SGHDT, CDR2 YYEEEE. The CDR3 region has the DNA TGTGCCAGCAGCAAGGGACAGGGTAGCAATCAGCCCCAGCATTTT. This codes for CASSKGQGSNQPQHF.

This chain uses TRBV2 with TRBJ2-5, with 12 bases that match TRBD1. This CDR3 is built from 13 residues. Germline assignment: CDR1 SNHLY and CDR2 FYNNEI. V trimming: 7 bases; J trimming: 7 bases; junction bases outside the gene matches: 4. In nucleotides, the CDR3 is TGTGCCAGCAAGGGACAGGGGGCTGGGACCCAGTACTTC. The encoded protein is CASKGQGAGTQYF. Full variable domain (missing parts from reference TRBV2 and TRBJ2-5): EPEVTQTPSHQVTQMGQEVILRCVPISNHLYFYWYRQILGQKVEFLVSFYNNEISEKSEIFDDQFSVERPDGSNFTLKIRSTKLEDSAMYFCASKGQGAGTQYFGPGTRLLVL.

The chain couples TRBV15 to TRBJ2-1, with D perhaps matching TRBD2 (6 bases). Germline CDR1 LNHNV, CDR2 YYDKDF (reference sequence). V gave up 0 bases and J gave up 6 bases, with 15 bases separating them. The CDR3 extends over 16 amino acids. The CDR3 reads CATSRDSNSGVNEQFF. The CDR3 DNA reads as TGTGCCACCAGCAGAGATAGCAATAGCGGCGTCAATGAGCAGTTCTTC.

Only a few counts were recorded for this clone. J is TRBJ2-3 and V is TRBV6-4, with D tentatively TRBD1 (5 bases). The germline CDR1 and CDR2 sequences are MRHNA and SNTAGT. The length of the CDR3 is 15 residues. Trimming stripped 0 bases from V and 2 bases from J, with 9 bases between. In DNA form, the CDR3 reads TGTGCCAGCAGTGACTCCCAGGGCGACACAGATACGCAGTATTTT. Translated, it gives CASSDSQGDTDTQYF.

The V call is TRBV9, the J call TRBJ1-3, with D tentatively TRBD1 (5 bases). Germline V lookup: CDR1 SGDLS, CDR2 YYNGEE. With 3 bases removed from V and 4 bases from J, the gap between germline ends came to 14 bases. This CDR3 is 15 amino acids long. For the CDR3, the DNA is TGTGCCAGCAGCGCGCTTTCAGGGCCCGGAAACACCATATATTTT. It is translated as CASSALSGPGNTIYF. The entire variable domain, with the rest obtained from reference TRBV9 and TRBJ1-3, is as follows: DSGVTQTPKHLITATGQRVTLRCSPRSGDLSVYWYQQSLDQGLQFLIQYYNGEERAKGNILERFSAQQFPDLHSELNLSSLELGDSALYFCASSALSGPGNTIYFGEGSWLTVV.

The J gene is TRBJ1-5, the V gene TRBV5-8; 7 bases are shared with TRBD1. Germline trimming cut 4 bases from V and 0 bases from J; bases unmatched to any gene: 4. The germline V gene has CDR1 SGHTS and CDR2 YDEGEE. There are 15 residues in the CDR3. The CDR3 region is CASSPGQNSNQPQHF. The CDR3 nucleotides are TGTGCCAGCAGCCCGGGACAGAATAGCAATCAGCCCCAGCATTTT.

The chain carries TRBV5-6 and TRBJ1-1; 10 bases align to TRBD1. Looked up from germline, CDR1 is SGHDT and CDR2 is YYEEEE. The length of the CDR3 is 14 residues. The junction had 5 bases not matched to a gene; V was cut back by 0 bases and J by 9 bases. The CDR3 reads CASSLGQGARQAFF. The CDR3 DNA reads TGTGCCAGCAGCTTGGGACAGGGGGCGCGTCAAGCTTTCTTT.

The rearrangement links TRBV7-8 to TRBJ1-2; a possible D gene is TRBD1 (6 bases). Trimming took off 2 bases at V and 6 bases at J, with 25 bases between the two ends. This CDR3 contains 18 residues. The germline V gene has CDR1 SGHVS and CDR2 FQNEAQ. The CDR3 sequence is CASSLYQGSRGGRDGYTF. CDR3 sequence (DNA): TGTGCCAGCAGCTTATATCAGGGGAGTCGCGGGGGGCGCGATGGCTACACCTTC.

This clone has only a few counts. This sequence joins TRBV5-1 and TRBJ2-1; the D gene is possibly TRBD1 (6 bases). The length of the CDR3 is 14 residues. Between the trimmed V and J ends, which lost 7 bases and 5 bases, there was a span of 16 bases. Germline V gene sequence: CDR1 SGHRS, CDR2 YFSETQ. CDR3 bases: TGCGCCAGCGGGACGGGACACATCAACAATGAGCAGTTCTTC. The encoded protein is CASGTGHINNEQFF.

The V call is TRBV15, the J call TRBJ1-2, with 10 bases fitting TRBD1. J lost 7 bases, V lost 8 bases, and 4 bases had no gene match. The CDR3 extends over 12 amino acids. Per the germline V gene, CDR1 is LNHNV and CDR2 is YYDKDF (reference sequence). The CDR3 loop reads CATGTGDSGYTF. In DNA, the CDR3 is TGTGCCACCGGGACAGGGGACTCTGGCTACACCTTC.

The gene calls are TRBV12-5 and TRBJ1-1, with D unresolved. The CDR3 consists of 15 residues. CDR1 and CDR2 from the germline V gene are LGHNT and FRNRAP. Trimming removed 1 base at V and 1 base at J, with 10 bases between. CDR3: CASGLGGSSNTEAFF. CDR3 DNA sequence: TGTGCTAGTGGTTTGGGCGGTTCCTCGAACACTGAAGCTTTCTTT.

The rearrangement uses TRBV2 and TRBJ1-1; D is possibly TRBD1 (5 bases). From germline, CDR1 is SNHLY and CDR2 FYNNEI. The CDR3 contains 13 residues. V was clipped by 7 bases and J by 6 bases, with 15 bases between them. CDR3 bases: TGTGCCAGCACGTCTGCAGGGAGGGCTGAAGCTTTCTTT. It yields the protein CASTSAGRAEAFF.

The chain carries TRBV5-1 and TRBJ2-3; the match to TRBD1 covers 11 bases. Germline loops: CDR1 SGHRS, CDR2 YFSETQ. With 2 bases clipped from V and 6 bases from J, the junction kept 5 bases outside the gene matches. The CDR3 has 15 residues. CDR3 sequence (DNA): TGCGCCAGCAGCTTCCCCGGGACAGGGGGTGATACGCAGTATTTT. This translates into CASSFPGTGGDTQYF.

The chain carries TRBV28 and TRBJ2-7; the D gene is possibly TRBD1 (5 bases). CDR1 is MDHEN, CDR2 SYDVKM, per germline. Between the trimmed V and J ends, which lost 7 bases and 5 bases, there was a span of 15 bases. The CDR3 runs 13 residues. The CDR3 sequence is CASNLDSFNEQYF. The CDR3 bases are TGTGCCAGCAACCTCGACAGTTTCAACGAGCAGTACTTC. Full variable domain (remainder filled in from reference TRBV28 and TRBJ2-7): DVKVTQSSRYLVKRTGEKVFLECVQDMDHENMFWYRQDPGLGLRLIYFSYDVKMKEKGDIPEGYSVSREKKERFSLILESASTNQTSMYLCASNLDSFNEQYFGPGTRLTVT.

The chain carries TRBV7-6 and TRBJ2-1; 9 nucleotides match TRBD2. Germline V gene data show CDR1 as SGHVS and CDR2 as FNYEAQ. The CDR3 consists of 15 residues. After removal of 5 bases from V and 5 bases from J, the junction contained 7 bases not matched to a gene. The CDR3 coding sequence is TGTGCCAGCAGCGTACGACTAGCGGTTGACAATGAGCAGTTCTTC. The encoded protein is CASSVRLAVDNEQFF.